This T cell receptor beta chain derives from a study of blood T cell repertoires in COVID-19. The table came from immunoSEQ multiplex PCR; TCRdb's copy has only in-frame clones and leaves some out. The profile shows 160,000 or so clones, approximately 77% of them singletons. Germline V gene lookup returns CDR1 MNHEY and CDR2 SVGAGI. This CDR3 has 13 amino acids. Trimming cost V 2 bases and J 8 bases, with 10 bases left between them. Sequencing input: PBMCs or T cells enriched from blood (not recorded which). The rearrangement joins TRBV6-5 to TRBJ2-1, with a tentative D call TRBD1 (5 bases). The TCR sequence derives from a man aged 60 to 75 who had recovered from COVID-19. For the CDR3, the DNA is TGTGCCAGCAGTTACCGGCAGGGCTATGAGCAGTTCTTC. It yields the protein CASSYRQGYEQFF.